This T cell receptor (beta chain) was sequenced during a study of blood T cell repertoires in COVID-19. The protocol was immunoSEQ multiplex PCR, while the TCRdb copy is restricted to in-frame clones and leaves out a portion. This table holds about 150,000 clones, roughly 82% found once. This sequence was found in an older man with acute or convalescent COVID-19. What was sequenced was peripheral blood.

CDR3: CASSQTSGRAGAYNEQFF. CDR3 bases: TGTGCCAGCAGCCAGACTAGCGGGAGGGCTGGGGCCTACAATGAGCAGTTCTTC. This chain links TRBV14 with TRBJ2-1; 14 bases map to TRBD2. CDR1 and CDR2 (germline): SGHDN, FVKESK. V was clipped by 3 bases and J by 2 bases; unmatched bases: 6. This CDR3 has 18 residues.